Each of the 26 T cell receptor beta chains below was sequenced from the same sample in a study of blood T cell repertoires in COVID-19 (dated by TCRdb to about 2020). The method was the immunoSEQ multiplex PCR assay. The table was pulled from immuneACCESS by TCRdb, which kept in-frame rearrangements only. Such tables lose some clones; where checked, under half of the loss comes from unresolved V genes, and the rest has no known cause. This sample comprises 250,000 or so clones, around 90% of them detected only once. The ten largest clones add up to 2.5% to 3% of the sample. Input material: PBMCs or T cells enriched from blood (not recorded which). The receptors here all came from a woman aged 25 to 39 with acute COVID-19.

CDR3 amino acids: CASSTPGGRAYGYTF. DNA for the CDR3: TGTGCCAGCAGCACCCCTGGGGGCAGGGCTTATGGCTACACCTTC. This sequence joins TRBV7-2 and TRBJ1-2, with a tentative D call TRBD1 (6 bases). The CDR3 contains 15 residues. Germline V CDR1 and CDR2: SGHTA, FQGNSA. V gave up 5 bases and J gave up 5 bases, with 18 bases separating them.

The gene calls are TRBV19 and TRBJ2-7; a weak D match, TRBD2 (5 bases). V lost 3 bases, J lost 4 bases, and 13 bases lay in between. The CDR3 has 14 residues. Germline CDR1 reads LNHDA; CDR2 reads SQIVND (reference sequence). The CDR3, as DNA: TGTGCCAGTAGTATTAATGATCGGGGATACGAGCAGTACTTC. Its protein product is CASSINDRGYEQYF.

The chain employs TRBV10-2 and TRBJ2-3; D may be TRBD2 (6 bases). V lost 0 bases and J 4 bases, leaving 11 bases between the germline ends. Germline-derived CDR1 and CDR2 are WSHSY and SAAADI. CDR3 length: 15 residues. The CDR3 DNA sequence: TGCGCCAGCAGTGAGTCAAGGAGGGACGCAGATACGCAGTATTTT. Translation gives CASSESRRDADTQYF.

The chain employs TRBV29-1 and TRBJ1-1; D is possibly TRBD1 (6 bases). V lost 6 bases, J lost 2 bases, and 16 bases lay in between. CDR3 length: 14 residues. From germline, CDR1 is SQVTM and CDR2 ANQGSEA. The CDR3 reads CSVRGRTANTEAFF. The CDR3 DNA reads TGCAGCGTGAGAGGAAGGACAGCTAACACTGAAGCTTTCTTT. The whole variable domain, filled in from reference TRBV29-1 and TRBJ1-1, reads SAVISQKPSRDICQRGTSLTIQCQVDSQVTMMFWYRQQPGQSLTLIATANQGSEATYESGFVIDKFPISRPNLTFSTLTVSNMSPEDSSIYLCSVRGRTANTEAFFGQGTRLTVV.

V and J are TRBV4-1 and TRBJ1-2; D is perhaps TRBD1 (5 bases). There are 14 residues in the CDR3. Per germline, CDR1 MGHRA and CDR2 YSYEKL. Trimming stripped 3 bases from V and 8 bases from J, with 16 bases between. The CDR3 protein is CASSHTGPPRGYTF. The CDR3 nucleotides read TGCGCCAGCAGCCATACAGGCCCCCCGAGGGGCTACACCTTC.

V is TRBV11-2 and J is TRBJ2-5; D possibly corresponds to TRBD1 (6 bases). V was pared by 2 bases and J by 4 bases, with 14 bases between. Germline-derived CDR1 and CDR2 are SGHAT and FQNNGV. The CDR3 totals 15 residues. The CDR3 DNA sequence: TGTGCCAGCAGCTTACAACAGGGACCCATAGAGACCCAGTACTTC. Its translation is CASSLQQGPIETQYF.

The chain joins TRBV4-1 to TRBJ1-1; TRBD1 aligns across 8 bases. V shed 6 bases and J 1 base; nucleotides not matched to a gene: 10. Germline V gives CDR1 MGHRA, CDR2 YSYEKL. The CDR3 runs to 16 residues. For the CDR3, the DNA is TGCGCCAGCAGTCCCCCCGCGGGACAGGAGAACACTGAAGCTTTCTTT. Translation gives CASSPPAGQENTEAFF.

The chain couples TRBV13 to TRBJ1-3, with TRBD1 matching 7 bases. V lost 1 base to trimming and J lost 0 bases; unmatched junction nucleotides: 3. This CDR3 has 16 amino acids. Germline CDR1 is PRHDT and CDR2 is FYEKMQ (reference sequence). CDR3 coding DNA: TGTGCCAGCAGCTTAGAGGCAGGGGGCTCTGGAAACACCATATATTTT. Residues: CASSLEAGGSGNTIYF.

The rearrangement joins TRBV19 to TRBJ1-5; D is possibly TRBD1 (6 bases). Germline V gene sequence: CDR1 LNHDA, CDR2 SQIVND (reference sequence). Trimming pared 3 bases from V and 6 bases from J, leaving 15 bases between. The CDR3 sequence is 15 residues long. In DNA form, the CDR3 reads TGTGCCAGTAGTATGGGCCAGGGGAGAGGTCAGCCCCAGCATTTT. This translates into CASSMGQGRGQPQHF.

J is TRBJ1-5 and V is TRBV2; no clear D gene. The ends were cut back, 1 base at V and 0 bases at J, with 4 bases in the middle. The length of the CDR3 is 14 residues. Germline CDR1 is SNHLY and CDR2 is FYNNEI. CDR3 DNA: TGTGCCAGCAGTGAAGGGCATAGCAATCAGCCCCAGCATTTT. Translating it yields CASSEGHSNQPQHF.

The chain is built from TRBV19 and TRBJ2-2; TRBD2 matches 8 bases. The V gene's germline CDR1 is LNHDA and CDR2 SQIVND (reference sequence). The CDR3 is 16 amino acids. Trimming took 3 bases from V and 1 from J; bases not matched to a gene: 4. The CDR3 region has the DNA TGTGCCAGTAGTATGTTTAGCGGGGTGAACACCGGGGAGCTGTTTTTT. Translation gives CASSMFSGVNTGELFF. The whole variable domain, filled in from reference TRBV19 and TRBJ2-2, reads DGGITQSPKYLFRKEGQNVTLSCEQNLNHDAMYWYRQDPGQGLRLIYYSQIVNDFQKGDIAEGYSVSREKKESFPLTVTSAQKNPTAFYLCASSMFSGVNTGELFFGEGSRLTVL.

This CDR3 is CASSYREQPQHF. In DNA form, the CDR3 reads TGTGCCAGCAGCTACAGGGAACAGCCCCAGCATTTT. The chain employs TRBV5-5 and TRBJ1-5; perhaps TRBD1 as D (6 bases). Trimming left V 3 bases short and J 7 bases short, with 8 bases between. In germline, CDR1 is SGHKS, CDR2 YYEKEE (reference sequence). This CDR3 has 12 amino acids.

The chain uses TRBV6-1 and TRBJ1-4; D is unclear. The CDR3 has 16 amino acids. Germline V gene lookup returns CDR1 MNHNS and CDR2 SASEGT. The ends were cut back, 2 bases at V and 7 bases at J, with 17 bases in the middle. CDR3 sequence reads: CASSETRDPWGEKLFF. CDR3 DNA: TGTGCCAGCAGTGAAACCCGGGATCCGTGGGGTGAAAAACTGTTTTTT.

This clone was found once. V is TRBV7-9 and J is TRBJ1-4, with 10 bases aligning to TRBD1. J was trimmed by 7 bases and V by 5 bases; bases with no gene match: 4. The CDR3 has 14 amino acids. CDR1 and CDR2 (germline): SEHNR, FQNEAQ (reference sequence). This CDR3 reads CASSDRGRGEKLFF. CDR3 DNA sequence: TGTGCCAGCAGCGACAGGGGGCGCGGTGAAAAACTGTTTTTT.

The chain couples TRBV7-2 to TRBJ1-1; D perhaps matches TRBD1 (6 bases). This CDR3 spans 14 amino acids. The V and J ends lost 3 bases and 2 bases respectively, with 10 bases between them. Germline-derived CDR1 and CDR2 are SGHTA and FQGNSA. CDR3 in amino acids: CASSLTGQNTEAFF. CDR3 DNA sequence: TGTGCCAGCAGCTTGACAGGTCAAAACACTGAAGCTTTCTTT. The full variable domain, rest sourced from reference TRBV7-2 and TRBJ1-1, is GAGVSQSPSNKVTEKGKDVELRCDPISGHTALYWYRQSLGQGLEFLIYFQGNSAPDKSGLPSDRFSAERTGGSVSTLTIQRTQQEDSAVYLCASSLTGQNTEAFFGQGTRLTVV.

The chain carries TRBV6-2 or TRBV6-3 and TRBJ1-1, with TRBD1 identical over 11 bases. Germline V gene lookup returns CDR1 MNHEY and CDR2 SVGEGT. Trimming removed 2 bases from V and 2 bases from J; junction bases left unmatched: 16. This CDR3 spans 20 amino acids. The CDR3: CASSYRDRGAVKNSNTEAFF. The CDR3 region has the DNA TGTGCCAGCAGTTACCGGGACAGGGGGGCTGTGAAGAACTCTAACACTGAAGCTTTCTTT.

In its sample, this clone was seen a few times. V usage is TRBV7-9 and J usage is TRBJ2-3, with TRBD2 as a possible D gene (6 bases). CDR3 size: 15 residues. The germline CDR1 and CDR2 sequences are SEHNR and FQNEAQ (reference sequence). The ends were cut back, 4 bases at V and 3 bases at J, with 14 bases in the middle. CDR3 nucleotide sequence: TGTGCCAGCAGCTCGAGACTAGAGAGTACAGATACGCAGTATTTT. This encodes CASSSRLESTDTQYF.

The genes are TRBV6-2 or TRBV6-3 and TRBJ2-7; 8 bases match TRBD2. CDR1 is MNHEY, CDR2 SVGEGT, per germline. The V gene end was trimmed by 6 bases and the J gene end by 0 bases; junction bases not matched to a gene: 16. This CDR3 comprises 18 residues. The CDR3 reads CASSPIGTGRVASYEQYF. The CDR3 DNA reads TGTGCCAGCAGCCCCATCGGGACCGGGAGGGTAGCCTCCTACGAGCAGTACTTC.

J is TRBJ2-2 and V is TRBV10-2, with 9 positions matching TRBD1. V shed 2 bases, J shed 4 bases, and the junction held 8 bases outside the gene matches. This CDR3 is 17 amino acids long. Looked up from germline, CDR1 is WSHSY and CDR2 is SAAADI. CDR3 in amino acids: CASSENNTTGGTGELFF. The CDR3 DNA reads as TGCGCCAGCAGTGAGAATAATACGACAGGGGGCACCGGGGAGCTGTTTTTT.

This clone was seen only once. This chain uses TRBV19 with TRBJ1-2; 9 bases line up with TRBD1. This CDR3 has 14 residues. CDR1 LNHDA and CDR2 SQIVND come from the germline V gene (reference sequence). J gave up 2 bases and V 6 bases, and 4 bases lay outside the gene matches. CDR3 region: CASSLGTGNYGYTF. The CDR3 DNA reads as TGTGCCAGTAGCCTCGGGACAGGGAACTATGGCTACACCTTC.

The chain links TRBV19 to TRBJ2-1; unclear D gene. With 3 bases removed from V and 8 bases from J, the gap between germline ends came to 14 bases. The germline CDR1 and CDR2 sequences are LNHDA and SQIVND (reference sequence). The CDR3 is 14 amino acids. The CDR3 region is CASSIPRALDEQFF. The CDR3 DNA sequence: TGTGCCAGTAGTATTCCCCGCGCACTGGATGAGCAGTTCTTC.

This chain connects TRBV9 to TRBJ1-1; D gene uncertain. The CDR3 covers 14 residues. V lost 0 bases to trimming and J lost 1 base, with 7 bases between them. Germline V CDR1 and CDR2: SGDLS, YYNGEE. CDR3 sequence reads: CASSVVGGNTEAFF. In DNA, the CDR3 is TGTGCCAGCAGCGTAGTTGGAGGGAACACTGAAGCTTTCTTT.

There are a few counts of this clone. V gene TRBV4-3 combines with J gene TRBJ2-7; D not certain. Per germline, CDR1 LGHNA and CDR2 YSLEER. V lost 4 bases and J lost 0, with 10 bases in between. The CDR3 covers 14 residues. CDR3 nucleotide sequence: TGCGCCAGCAGCCCCACCCTTAGCTCCTACGAGCAGTACTTC. It yields the protein CASSPTLSSYEQYF.

This clone occurred a few times. Different DNA sequences within this sample yield the same CDR3. This chain links TRBV3-1 (or the pseudogene TRBV3-2) with TRBJ2-3; the match to TRBD2 covers 13 bases. CDR1 and CDR2 (germline): LGHDT, YNNKEL (reference sequence). There are 16 residues in the CDR3. After removal of 4 bases from V and 3 bases from J, the junction contained 4 bases not matched to a gene. Here the CDR3 DNA reads TGTGCCAGCAGCCCCCCGACTAGCGGGGGGACAGATACGCAGTATTTT. Residues: CASSPPTSGGTDTQYF.

The J gene is TRBJ1-4, the V gene TRBV27, with D hard to call. The CDR3 has 13 residues. Per germline, CDR1 MNHEY and CDR2 SMNVEV (reference sequence). Trimming took 5 bases from V and 5 from J, leaving 9 bases between them. CDR3 DNA sequence: TGTGCCAGCAGTCCCTACGTCAATGAAAAACTGTTTTTT. Its protein product is CASSPYVNEKLFF. Full variable domain (outside the CDR3, taken from reference TRBV27 and TRBJ1-4): EAQVTQNPRYLITVTGKKLTVTCSQNMNHEYMSWYRQDPGLGLRQIYYSMNVEVTDKGDVPEGYKVSRKEKRNFPLILESPSPNQTSLYFCASSPYVNEKLFFGSGTQLSVL.

In DNA form, the CDR3 reads TGTGCCAGCAGTATCTGGCAACAGCCCCAGCATTTT. This codes for CASSIWQQPQHF. V is TRBV28 and J is TRBJ1-5; D remains unclear. The CDR3 is 12 amino acids. Trimming left V 5 bases short and J 7 bases short, with 9 bases between. Germline V gives CDR1 MDHEN, CDR2 SYDVKM.